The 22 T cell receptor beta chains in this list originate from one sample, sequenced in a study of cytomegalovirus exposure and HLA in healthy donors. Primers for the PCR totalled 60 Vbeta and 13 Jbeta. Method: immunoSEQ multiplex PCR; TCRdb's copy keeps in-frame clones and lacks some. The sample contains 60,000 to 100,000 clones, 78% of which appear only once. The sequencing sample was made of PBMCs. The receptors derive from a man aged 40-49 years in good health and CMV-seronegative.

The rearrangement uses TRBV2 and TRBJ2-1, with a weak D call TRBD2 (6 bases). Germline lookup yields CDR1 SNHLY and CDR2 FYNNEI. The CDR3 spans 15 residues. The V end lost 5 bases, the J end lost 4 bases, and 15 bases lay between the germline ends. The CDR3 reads CASSPNAGLYNEQFF. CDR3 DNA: TGTGCCAGCAGTCCTAACGCGGGATTATACAATGAGCAGTTCTTC.

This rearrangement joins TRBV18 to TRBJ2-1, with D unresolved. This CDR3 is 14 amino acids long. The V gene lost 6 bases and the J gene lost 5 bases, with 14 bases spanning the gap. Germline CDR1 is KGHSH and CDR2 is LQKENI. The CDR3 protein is CASSSRGGHNEQFF. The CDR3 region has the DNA TGTGCCAGCTCGTCCCGTGGTGGCCACAATGAGCAGTTCTTC.

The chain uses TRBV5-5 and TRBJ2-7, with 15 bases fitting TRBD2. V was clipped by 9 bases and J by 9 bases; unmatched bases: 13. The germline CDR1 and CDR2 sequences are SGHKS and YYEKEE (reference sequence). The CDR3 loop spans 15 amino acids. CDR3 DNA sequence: TGTGCCACCTCAGCTTACGGACTAGCGGGAGGGGTGCAGTACTTC. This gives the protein CATSAYGLAGGVQYF.

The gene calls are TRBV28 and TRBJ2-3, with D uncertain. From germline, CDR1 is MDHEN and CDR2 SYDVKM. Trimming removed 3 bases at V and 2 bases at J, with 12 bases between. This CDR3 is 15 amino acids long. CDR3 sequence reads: CASSFTAENTDTQYF. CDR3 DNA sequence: TGTGCCAGCAGTTTTACGGCGGAGAACACAGATACGCAGTATTTT.

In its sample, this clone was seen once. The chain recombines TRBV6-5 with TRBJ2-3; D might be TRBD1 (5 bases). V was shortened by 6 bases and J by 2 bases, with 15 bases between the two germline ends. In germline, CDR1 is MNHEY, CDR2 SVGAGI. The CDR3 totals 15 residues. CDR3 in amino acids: CASRTGAGNTDTQYF. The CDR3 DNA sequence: TGTGCCAGCAGGACTGGGGCAGGGAACACAGATACGCAGTATTTT.

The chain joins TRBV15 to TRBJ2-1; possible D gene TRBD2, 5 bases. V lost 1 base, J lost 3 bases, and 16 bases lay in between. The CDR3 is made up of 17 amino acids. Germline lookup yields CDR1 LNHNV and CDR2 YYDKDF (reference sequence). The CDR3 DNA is TGTGCCACCAGCAGAGTTCTCGGTGTAGCGAACTACAATGAGCAGTTCTTC. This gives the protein CATSRVLGVANYNEQFF.

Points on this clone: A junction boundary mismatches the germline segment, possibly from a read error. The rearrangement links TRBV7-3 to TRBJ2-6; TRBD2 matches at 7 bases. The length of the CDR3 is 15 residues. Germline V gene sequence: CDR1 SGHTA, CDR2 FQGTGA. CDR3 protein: CASSLLGTGGNVLTF. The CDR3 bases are TGTGCCAGCAGCTTACTTGGCACGGGGGGCAACGTCCTGACTTTC.

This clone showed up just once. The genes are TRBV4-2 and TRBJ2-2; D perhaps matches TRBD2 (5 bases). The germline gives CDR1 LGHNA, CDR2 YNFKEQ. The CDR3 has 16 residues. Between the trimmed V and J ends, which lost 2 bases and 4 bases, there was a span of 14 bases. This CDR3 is CASSQPLVASTGELFF. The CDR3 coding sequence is TGTGCCAGCAGCCAACCTCTAGTAGCGAGCACCGGGGAGCTGTTTTTT.

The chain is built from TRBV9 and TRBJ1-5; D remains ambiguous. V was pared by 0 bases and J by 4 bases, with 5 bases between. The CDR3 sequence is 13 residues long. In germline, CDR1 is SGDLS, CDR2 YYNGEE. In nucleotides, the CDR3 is TGTGCCAGCAGCGTAGCTCAGAATCAGCCCCAGCATTTT. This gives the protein CASSVAQNQPQHF.

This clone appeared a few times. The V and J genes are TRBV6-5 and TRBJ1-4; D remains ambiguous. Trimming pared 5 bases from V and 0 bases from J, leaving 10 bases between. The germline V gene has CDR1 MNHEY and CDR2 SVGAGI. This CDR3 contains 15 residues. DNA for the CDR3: TGTGCCAGCAGTAGGACGGAGGCAACTAATGAAAAACTGTTTTTT. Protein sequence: CASSRTEATNEKLFF.

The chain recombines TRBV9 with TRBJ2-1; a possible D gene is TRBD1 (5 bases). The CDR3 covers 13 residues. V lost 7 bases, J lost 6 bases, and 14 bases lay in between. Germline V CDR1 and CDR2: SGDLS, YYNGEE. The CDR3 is CASGGAAPNEQFF. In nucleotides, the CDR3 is TGTGCCAGCGGTGGGGCCGCCCCCAATGAGCAGTTCTTC.

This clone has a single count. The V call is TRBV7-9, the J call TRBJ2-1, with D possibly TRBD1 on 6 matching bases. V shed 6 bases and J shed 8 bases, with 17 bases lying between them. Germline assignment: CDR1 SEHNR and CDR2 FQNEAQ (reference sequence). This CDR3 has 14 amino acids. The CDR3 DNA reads TGTGCCAGCAGGATCCGACAGGTTGGAGATGAGCAGTTCTTC. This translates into CASRIRQVGDEQFF.

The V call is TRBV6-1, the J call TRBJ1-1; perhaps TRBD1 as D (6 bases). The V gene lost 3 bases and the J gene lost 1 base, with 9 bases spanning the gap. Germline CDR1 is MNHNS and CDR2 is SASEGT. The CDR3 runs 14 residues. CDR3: CASSETGWNTEAFF. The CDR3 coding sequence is TGTGCCAGCAGTGAGACAGGTTGGAACACTGAAGCTTTCTTT.

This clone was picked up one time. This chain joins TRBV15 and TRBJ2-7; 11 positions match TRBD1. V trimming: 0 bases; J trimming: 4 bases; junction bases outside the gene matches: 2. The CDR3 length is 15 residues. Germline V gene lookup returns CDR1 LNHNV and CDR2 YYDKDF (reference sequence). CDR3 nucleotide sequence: TGTGCCACCAGCAGAGAGGGGACAGGGGGATACGAGCAGTACTTC. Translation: CATSREGTGGYEQYF.

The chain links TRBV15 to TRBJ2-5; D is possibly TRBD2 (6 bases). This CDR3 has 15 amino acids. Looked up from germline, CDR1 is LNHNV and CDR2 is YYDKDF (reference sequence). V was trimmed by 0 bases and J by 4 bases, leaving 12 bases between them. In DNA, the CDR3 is TGTGCCACCAGCAGAGATCGGGGGATCGCAGAGACCCAGTACTTC. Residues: CATSRDRGIAETQYF.

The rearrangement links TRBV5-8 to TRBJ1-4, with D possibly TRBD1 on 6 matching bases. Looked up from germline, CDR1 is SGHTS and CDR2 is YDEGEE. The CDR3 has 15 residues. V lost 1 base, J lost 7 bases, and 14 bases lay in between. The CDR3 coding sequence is TGTGCCAGCAGCTTGTACAGGGAGACTCGTGAAAAACTGTTTTTT. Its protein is CASSLYRETREKLFF. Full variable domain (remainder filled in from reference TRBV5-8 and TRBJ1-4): EAGVTQSPTHLIKTRGQQATLRCSPISGHTSVYWYQQALGLGLQFLLWYDEGEERNRGNFPPRFSGRQFPNYSSELNVNALELEDSALYLCASSLYRETREKLFFGSGTQLSVL.

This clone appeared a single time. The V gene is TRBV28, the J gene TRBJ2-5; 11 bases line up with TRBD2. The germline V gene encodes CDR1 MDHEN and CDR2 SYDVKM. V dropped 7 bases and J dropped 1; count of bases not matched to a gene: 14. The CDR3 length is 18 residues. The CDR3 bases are TGTGCCAGCATTCCCCACCCGACCGGGACTAGCGGCCAAGAGACCCAGTACTTC. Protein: CASIPHPTGTSGQETQYF.

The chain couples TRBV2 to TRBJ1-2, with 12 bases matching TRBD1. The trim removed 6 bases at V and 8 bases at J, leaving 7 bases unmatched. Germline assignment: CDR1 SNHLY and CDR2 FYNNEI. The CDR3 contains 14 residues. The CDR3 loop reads CASSAGQGANGYTF. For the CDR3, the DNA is TGTGCCAGCAGCGCGGGACAGGGGGCTAACGGCTACACCTTC.

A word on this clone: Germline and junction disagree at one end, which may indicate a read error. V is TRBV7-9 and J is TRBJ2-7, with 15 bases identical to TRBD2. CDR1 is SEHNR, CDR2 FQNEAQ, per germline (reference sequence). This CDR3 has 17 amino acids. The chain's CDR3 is CSSSKGTSGRTHYEQYF. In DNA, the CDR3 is TGTTCCAGCAGCAAGGGGACTAGCGGGAGGACTCACTACGAGCAGTACTTC.

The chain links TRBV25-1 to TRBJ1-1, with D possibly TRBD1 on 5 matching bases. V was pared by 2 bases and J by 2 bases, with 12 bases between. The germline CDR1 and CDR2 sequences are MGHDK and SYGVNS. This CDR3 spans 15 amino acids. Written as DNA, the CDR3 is TGTGCCAGCAGTGAAGGTGGAGGGGTTAACACTGAAGCTTTCTTT. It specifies CASSEGGGVNTEAFF.

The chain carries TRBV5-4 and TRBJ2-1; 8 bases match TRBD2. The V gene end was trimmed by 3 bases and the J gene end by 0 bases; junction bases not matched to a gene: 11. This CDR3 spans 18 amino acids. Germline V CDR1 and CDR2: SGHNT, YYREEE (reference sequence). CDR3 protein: CASSSFLTSASSYNEQFF. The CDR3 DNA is TGTGCCAGCAGCTCCTTCCTGACTAGCGCAAGCTCCTACAATGAGCAGTTCTTC.

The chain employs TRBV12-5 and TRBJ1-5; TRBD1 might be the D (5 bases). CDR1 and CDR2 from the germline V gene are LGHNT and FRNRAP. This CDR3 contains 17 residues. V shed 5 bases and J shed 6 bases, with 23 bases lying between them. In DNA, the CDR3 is TGTGCTAGTGGTCAATATCGGACCGGGGGGTCGGGTCAGCCCCAGCATTTT. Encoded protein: CASGQYRTGGSGQPQHF.